There are many counts of the clone carrying this T cell receptor (beta chain). The antigen remains unidentified. This CDR3 is built from 15 residues. The germline V gene has CDR1 MDHEN and CDR2 SYDVKM. J gave up 2 bases and V 6 bases, and 10 bases lay outside the gene matches. The data belong to a study of shared clonotypes between healthy human individuals. Background on the study: Plates per donor: three CD4 naive, three CD4 memory, two CD8 naive, one CD8 memory.

The donor cohort consisted entirely of Caucasian adults residing in Nashville, Tennessee. The assay used deep level. Using immunoSEQ multiplex PCR, the repertoire was profiled, and TCRdb retains in-frame clones only, with some absent. In the table there are about a million clones, 60% to 85% of which are singletons. The study, taken as a whole, reports: Clonotype sharing across donors was expected to vary with sequencing depth.

The chain employs TRBV28 and TRBJ2-7; TRBD1 matches at 7 bases. The specimen was memory CD4+ T cells from PBMCs. Subset specified: CD45RA-negative fraction. This TCR derives from a man younger than 35 in good health. Some clones in this sample may be carry-over from other donors' samples. CDR3 residues: CASSSGTDFPYEQYF. CDR3 coding DNA: TGTGCCAGCAGCTCCGGGACAGATTTCCCCTACGAGCAGTACTTC.